The 32 T cell receptor beta chains in this list originate from one sample, sequenced in a study of brain T cells in children with intractable seizures. The time point was: blood from clinic visit 5 months post-surgery; TSC patient then seizure free. The data were produced by immunoSEQ multiplex PCR, yet TCRdb's version contains in-frame clones alone and is incomplete. The sample yields hundreds of thousands of clones, about 93% seen once. The sample in question was peripheral blood, obtained 4 to 5 months after surgery. The receptor set was obtained from a boy younger than two with tuberous sclerosis and intractable seizures.

The chain employs TRBV29-1 and TRBJ1-1; 7 nucleotides agree with TRBD1. J was trimmed by 8 bases and V by 4 bases; bases with no gene match: 10. The CDR3 extends over 13 amino acids. The germline CDR1 and CDR2 sequences are SQVTM and ANQGSEA. CDR3 bases: TGCAGCGTTGCGGGACAGAGCCCTATCGAAGCTTTCTTT. Translation: CSVAGQSPIEAFF.

V usage is TRBV6-5 and J usage is TRBJ1-5; the D gene is possibly TRBD1 (5 bases). CDR1 and CDR2 (germline): MNHEY, SVGAGI. Between the trimmed V and J ends, which lost 8 bases and 5 bases, there was a span of 13 bases. The CDR3 contains 13 residues. CDR3 in DNA: TGTGCCAGCGCAGACAGTTTCGATCAGCCCCAGCATTTT. The encoded protein is CASADSFDQPQHF.

The CDR3 DNA reads as TGCGCCAGCAGCCAAGGGGGCACCCCTCTCGCCAATGAGCAGTTCTTC. This gives the protein CASSQGGTPLANEQFF. The rearrangement joins TRBV4-1 to TRBJ2-1, with D possibly TRBD1 on 5 matching bases. Per the germline V gene, CDR1 is MGHRA and CDR2 is YSYEKL. The V and J ends lost 1 base and 6 bases respectively, with 16 bases between them. The CDR3 is 16 amino acids.

The chain couples TRBV7-9 to TRBJ2-2, with a weak D call TRBD1 (6 bases). This CDR3 is 13 amino acids long. V lost 0 bases to trimming and J lost 9 bases, with 8 bases between them. From germline, CDR1 is SEHNR and CDR2 FQNEAQ (reference sequence). The CDR3 region is CASSLAWDRELFF. CDR3 sequence (DNA): TGTGCCAGCAGCTTAGCCTGGGACAGGGAGCTGTTTTTT.

The chain uses TRBV11-2 and TRBJ1-2; TRBD1 aligns across 8 bases. V trimming: 5 bases; J trimming: 6 bases; junction bases outside the gene matches: 5. Germline values: CDR1 SGHAT, CDR2 FQNNGV. CDR3 length: 13 amino acids. This CDR3 is CASSLDRDNGYTF. For the CDR3, the DNA is TGTGCCAGCAGCCTGGACAGGGATAATGGCTACACCTTC.

This clone was counted between two and nine times. The V gene is TRBV6-6, the J gene TRBJ1-1; the D is unclear. In germline, CDR1 is MNHNY, CDR2 SVGAGI (reference sequence). V was shortened by 6 bases and J by 3 bases, with 14 bases between the two germline ends. This CDR3 contains 14 residues. CDR3 loop: CASSSHLRDTEAFF. CDR3 bases: TGTGCCAGCAGCTCACATCTTAGGGACACTGAAGCTTTCTTT.

The rearrangement joins TRBV2 to TRBJ1-4, with D uncertain. The germline gives CDR1 SNHLY, CDR2 FYNNEI. The CDR3 totals 16 residues. V was shortened by 6 bases and J by 0 bases, with 14 bases between the two germline ends. The CDR3 loop reads CASRPRMKATNEKLFF. The CDR3 nucleotides are TGTGCCAGCAGACCGAGAATGAAGGCAACTAATGAAAAACTGTTTTTT. The variable domain in full, with the rest retrieved from reference TRBV2 and TRBJ1-4, is EPEVTQTPSHQVTQMGQEVILRCVPISNHLYFYWYRQILGQKVEFLVSFYNNEISEKSEIFDDQFSVERPDGSNFTLKIRSTKLEDSAMYFCASRPRMKATNEKLFFGSGTQLSVL.

The V call is TRBV6-2 or TRBV6-3, the J call TRBJ2-5; D not certain. This CDR3 region has 15 residues. CDR1 and CDR2 from the germline V gene are MNHEY and SVGEGT. The germline V and J ends were trimmed by 4 bases and 3 bases, with 15 bases remaining between them. CDR3 sequence: CASSFPDWKKETQYF. CDR3 nucleotides: TGTGCCAGCAGTTTTCCCGACTGGAAGAAAGAGACCCAGTACTTC.

The genes are TRBV7-9 and TRBJ2-1; possibly TRBD1 for D (6 bases). V was trimmed by 0 bases and J by 7 bases, leaving 16 bases between them. Germline V gene lookup returns CDR1 SEHNR and CDR2 FQNEAQ (reference sequence). The CDR3 loop spans 16 amino acids. The CDR3 loop reads CASSLAGQGSRNEQFF. The CDR3 DNA sequence: TGTGCCAGCAGCTTAGCAGGGCAGGGGAGTCGGAATGAGCAGTTCTTC.

V usage is TRBV10-3 and J usage is TRBJ2-2; 11 bases map to TRBD1. Unmatched junction bases numbered 6, after V lost 8 bases and J lost 4 bases. In germline, CDR1 is ENHRY, CDR2 SYGVKD. The CDR3 spans 15 residues. The CDR3 is CAIGPGTGGTGELFF. The CDR3 bases are TGTGCCATCGGTCCCGGGACAGGGGGCACCGGGGAGCTGTTTTTT.

The chain has TRBV24-1 and TRBJ2-1, with 8 bases that match TRBD1. In germline, CDR1 is KGHDR, CDR2 SFDVKD. This CDR3 has 13 residues. J was trimmed by 6 bases and V by 5 bases; bases with no gene match: 2. For the CDR3, the DNA is TGTGCCACCAGTGGGACAGGGTCCAATGAGCAGTTCTTC. Translated, it gives CATSGTGSNEQFF.

DNA of the CDR3: TGTGCCAGTAGTATAGTGGGGACTAGTGATGAGCAGTTCTTC. It translates to CASSIVGTSDEQFF. The chain carries TRBV19 and TRBJ2-1, with TRBD2 matching over 8 bases. Germline V gene sequence: CDR1 LNHDA, CDR2 SQIVND (reference sequence). Losses at the gene ends were 1 base for V and 8 bases for J; bases not matched to a gene: 4. This CDR3 has 14 residues.

The chain combines TRBV28 with TRBJ1-1; D is unclear. The CDR3 runs 15 residues. Trimming removed 7 bases at V and 0 bases at J, with 15 bases between. Per the germline V gene, CDR1 is MDHEN and CDR2 is SYDVKM. CDR3 nucleotides: TGTGCCAGCACCCTGCCAGGACGGATGAACACTGAAGCTTTCTTT. Translated, it gives CASTLPGRMNTEAFF. The full variable domain, in which reference TRBV28 and TRBJ1-1 provide the parts outside the CDR3, is DVKVTQSSRYLVKRTGEKVFLECVQDMDHENMFWYRQDPGLGLRLIYFSYDVKMKEKGDIPEGYSVSREKKERFSLILESASTNQTSMYLCASTLPGRMNTEAFFGQGTRLTVV.

This clone was found a few times. V and J are TRBV12-5 and TRBJ2-1; D is undetermined. The V end lost 1 base, the J end lost 0 bases, and 4 bases lay between the germline ends. This CDR3 comprises 14 residues. The germline gives CDR1 LGHNT, CDR2 FRNRAP. CDR3 in DNA: TGTGCTAGTGGTTTGGACGGCTCCTACAATGAGCAGTTCTTC. Its protein is CASGLDGSYNEQFF.

The rearrangement links TRBV10-3 to TRBJ2-3; 12 nucleotides agree with TRBD2. CDR1 ENHRY and CDR2 SYGVKD come from the germline V gene. This CDR3 comprises 16 residues. The V segment lost 2 bases and the J segment 5 bases; nucleotides outside the gene matches: 5. CDR3 nucleotide sequence: TGTGCCATCAGTGAGCTAGCGGGGGGGATGGTAGATACGCAGTATTTT. Translation gives CAISELAGGMVDTQYF.

The chain employs TRBV2 and TRBJ1-2; D remains unclear. This CDR3 is built from 11 residues. Germline lookup yields CDR1 SNHLY and CDR2 FYNNEI. The germline V and J ends were trimmed by 3 bases and 10 bases, with 9 bases remaining between them. The CDR3: CASSDAWDYTF. As DNA, the CDR3 is TGTGCCAGCAGTGACGCCTGGGACTACACCTTC.

The chain carries TRBV5-1 and TRBJ1-1; D remains ambiguous. CDR1 is SGHRS and CDR2 is YFSETQ in the germline V gene. V lost 4 bases to trimming and J lost 1 base, with 14 bases between them. This CDR3 contains 15 residues. The DNA of the CDR3 is TGCGCCAGCAGCACCTACGGAGAGGAGAACACTGAAGCTTTCTTT. It codes for CASSTYGEENTEAFF.

The chain joins TRBV7-8 to TRBJ2-7, with 7 nucleotides matching TRBD1. The CDR3 runs to 16 residues. Germline loops: CDR1 SGHVS, CDR2 FQNEAQ. The J segment lost 3 bases and the V segment lost 0 bases, leaving 8 bases of the junction unmatched. The CDR3 region is CASSLADRDSNYEQYF. CDR3 nucleotide sequence: TGTGCCAGCAGCTTAGCGGACCGGGACAGCAACTACGAGCAGTACTTC.

This clone was detected only once. This chain joins TRBV3-1 (or the pseudogene TRBV3-2) and TRBJ1-2, with D maybe TRBD1 (6 bases). Germline-derived CDR1 and CDR2 are LGHDT and YNNKEL (reference sequence). This CDR3 comprises 14 residues. V dropped 1 base and J dropped 5 bases, with 11 bases sitting between them. The CDR3 sequence is CASSQGVRGYGYTF. For the CDR3, the DNA is TGTGCCAGCAGCCAAGGGGTCAGGGGATATGGCTACACCTTC.

The rearrangement joins TRBV7-9 to TRBJ1-1; D possibly corresponds to TRBD1 (6 bases). The V end was cut by 5 bases, the J end by 3 bases, with 16 bases between. Germline V gene data show CDR1 as SEHNR and CDR2 as FQNEAQ (reference sequence). This CDR3 is built from 15 residues. In DNA form, the CDR3 reads TGTGCCAGCAGCCCCCAACTCGGGGGCGACACTGAAGCTTTCTTT. It specifies CASSPQLGGDTEAFF.

The chain is built from TRBV5-1 and TRBJ1-4; D ambiguous. CDR1 is SGHRS, CDR2 YFSETQ, per germline. The CDR3 is 15 amino acids. Trimming cost V 0 bases and J 1 base, with 7 bases left between them. CDR3 protein: CASSLAGRTNEKLFF. The CDR3 region has the DNA TGCGCCAGCAGCTTGGCGGGCAGAACTAATGAAAAACTGTTTTTT.

This clone has a single count. The genes are TRBV11-2 and TRBJ2-7, with D tentatively TRBD2 (7 bases). The CDR3 runs 15 residues. CDR1 is SGHAT and CDR2 is FQNNGV in the germline V gene. V lost 1 base and J 3 bases, leaving 13 bases between the germline ends. CDR3 sequence: CASSLVGGVGYEQYF. CDR3 in DNA: TGTGCCAGCAGCTTAGTAGGGGGGGTAGGCTACGAGCAGTACTTC.

Regarding this clone: Other DNA sequences of this sample code for an identical CDR3. V is TRBV18 and J is TRBJ2-7; TRBD1 matches 11 bases. J was trimmed by 3 bases and V by 6 bases; bases with no gene match: 4. The CDR3 consists of 14 residues. Germline V gene lookup returns CDR1 KGHSH and CDR2 LQKENI. CDR3 DNA: TGTGCCAGCTCGTCCGGGACAGGGGGCTACGAGCAGTACTTC. Translation: CASSSGTGGYEQYF.

This clone occurred a few times. In the same sample, other DNA sequences code for this CDR3. This chain joins TRBV7-3 and TRBJ1-6; no clear D gene. Between the trimmed V and J ends, which lost 2 bases and 7 bases, there was a span of 9 bases. Germline CDR1 is SGHTA and CDR2 is FQGTGA. The CDR3 covers 14 residues. CDR3 amino acids: CASSLSGENSPLHF. CDR3 DNA: TGTGCCAGCAGCTTATCCGGGGAGAATTCACCCCTCCACTTT.

The CDR3 loop is CAWSSGGDTGELFF. In DNA form, the CDR3 reads TGTGCCTGGAGTAGCGGGGGGGACACCGGGGAGCTGTTTTTT. This chain uses TRBV30 with TRBJ2-2; 10 positions agree with TRBD2. CDR1 and CDR2 from the germline V gene are GTSNPN and SVGIG (reference sequence). This CDR3 has 14 amino acids. V was clipped by 2 bases and J by 3 bases; unmatched bases: 0.

This clone appeared a single time. V gene TRBV7-3 combines with J gene TRBJ2-5; 7 bases are a match to TRBD2. This CDR3 comprises 13 residues. CDR1 and CDR2 from the germline V gene are SGHTA and FQGTGA. Trimming at V came to 1 base and at J to 5 bases, leaving 1 base not matched to a gene. CDR3 sequence (DNA): TGTGCCAGCAGCTTAAACGGGGGGGAGACCCAGTACTTC. This codes for CASSLNGGETQYF. Full variable domain (outside the CDR3, taken from reference TRBV7-3 and TRBJ2-5): GAGVSQTPSNKVTEKGKYVELRCDPISGHTALYWYRQSLGQGPEFLIYFQGTGAADDSGLPNDRFFAVRPEGSVSTLKIQRTERGDSAVYLCASSLNGGETQYFGPGTRLLVL.

The CDR3 DNA reads TGTGCCAGCTCACCACAACTACAGGGTTCCGGAAACACCATATATTTT. Translated: CASSPQLQGSGNTIYF. This chain joins TRBV18 and TRBJ1-3; D possibly corresponds to TRBD1 (6 bases). The ends were cut back, 1 base at V and 4 bases at J, with 14 bases in the middle. In germline, CDR1 is KGHSH, CDR2 LQKENI. The CDR3 consists of 16 residues.

The chain has TRBV4-2 and TRBJ2-5, with 10 bases matching TRBD2. This CDR3 comprises 17 residues. Germline V gene sequence: CDR1 LGHNA, CDR2 YNFKEQ. Unmatched junction bases numbered 14, after V lost 4 bases and J lost 6 bases. CDR3 protein: CASSRRGAGGQGQTQYF. Written as DNA, the CDR3 is TGTGCCAGCAGCCGCCGAGGAGCGGGGGGGCAAGGGCAGACCCAGTACTTC.

V is TRBV11-3 and J is TRBJ1-1; no definite D call. This CDR3 is 16 amino acids long. The V and J ends lost 1 base and 2 bases respectively, with 14 bases between them. Germline values: CDR1 SGHNT, CDR2 YENEEA. CDR3 coding DNA: TGTGCCAGCAGCTTAGGGTCCGCAGGTTTTAACACTGAAGCTTTCTTT. It translates to CASSLGSAGFNTEAFF.

This clone showed up just once. The chain employs TRBV11-2 and TRBJ1-2; a weak D match, TRBD1 (5 bases). The germline CDR1 and CDR2 sequences are SGHAT and FQNNGV. The ends were cut back, 5 bases at V and 8 bases at J, with 15 bases in the middle. The length of the CDR3 is 13 residues. In DNA form, the CDR3 reads TGTGCCAGCAGCCTTCCAAACTCAGGGGGCTACACCTTC. Translating gives CASSLPNSGGYTF.

V is TRBV11-2 and J is TRBJ2-7, with 7 bases aligning to TRBD2. This CDR3 region has 15 residues. Losses at the gene ends were 2 bases for V and 0 bases for J; bases not matched to a gene: 4. Germline CDR1 and CDR2: SGHAT and FQNNGV. CDR3 sequence (DNA): TGTGCCAGCAGCTTAAAAGCGGGGAGCTCCTACGAGCAGTACTTC. Translating gives CASSLKAGSSYEQYF.

The chain joins TRBV5-8 to TRBJ1-6, with D hard to call. The CDR3 is 16 amino acids. Trimming pared 5 bases from V and 0 bases from J, leaving 12 bases between. In germline, CDR1 is SGHTS, CDR2 YDEGEE. Here the CDR3 DNA reads TGTGCCAGCAGGCGTTCGAAGAGCTCCTATAATTCACCCCTCCACTTT. Its translation: CASRRSKSSYNSPLHF.